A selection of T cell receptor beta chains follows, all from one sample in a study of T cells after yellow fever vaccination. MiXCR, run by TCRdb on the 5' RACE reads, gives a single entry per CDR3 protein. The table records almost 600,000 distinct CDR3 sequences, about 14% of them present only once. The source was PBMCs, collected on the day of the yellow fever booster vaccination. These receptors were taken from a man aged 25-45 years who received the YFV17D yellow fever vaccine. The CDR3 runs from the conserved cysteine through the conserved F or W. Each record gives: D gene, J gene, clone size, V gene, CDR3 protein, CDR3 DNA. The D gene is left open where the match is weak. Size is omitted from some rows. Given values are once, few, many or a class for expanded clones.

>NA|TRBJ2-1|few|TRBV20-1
CSARDGLGTGEQFF
TGCAGTGCTAGAGATGGATTAGGGACTGGTGAGCAGTTCTTC
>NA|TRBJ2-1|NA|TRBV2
CASLWSRGNNEQFF
TGTGCCAGTCTCTGGTCCAGGGGAAACAATGAGCAGTTCTTC
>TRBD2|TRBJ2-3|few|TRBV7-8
CASSLAGTNTQYF
TGTGCCAGCAGCTTAGCTGGGACTAATACGCAGTATTTT
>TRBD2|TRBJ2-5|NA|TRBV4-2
CASSQSGGEETQYF
TGTGCCAGCAGCCAATCCGGGGGGGAAGAGACCCAGTACTTC
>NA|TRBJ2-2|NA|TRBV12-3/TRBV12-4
CASSLAIGGETGELFF
TGTGCCAGCAGTTTAGCGATTGGAGGCGAAACCGGGGAGCTGTTTTTT
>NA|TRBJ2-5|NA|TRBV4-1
CASSQGSLWETQYF
TGCGCCAGCAGCCAAGGATCCCTTTGGGAGACCCAGTACTTC
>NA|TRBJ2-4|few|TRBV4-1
CASSQELRPRENIQYF
TGCGCCAGCAGCCAAGAACTCCGCCCCCGGGAAAACATTCAGTACTTC
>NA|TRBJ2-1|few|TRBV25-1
CASRVSEVNEQFF
TGTGCCAGCAGAGTCAGCGAGGTCAATGAGCAGTTCTTC
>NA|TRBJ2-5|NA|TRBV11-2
CASSYPGYQETQYF
TGTGCCAGCAGCTACCCCGGGTATCAAGAGACCCAGTACTTC
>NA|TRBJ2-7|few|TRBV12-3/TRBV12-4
CASTRGGGSYEQYF
TGTGCCAGCACCAGGGGGGGAGGTTCCTACGAGCAGTACTTC
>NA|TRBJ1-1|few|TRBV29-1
CSAGVTEAFF
TGCAGCGCAGGGGTCACTGAAGCTTTCTTT
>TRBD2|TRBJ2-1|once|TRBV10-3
CAILWTSGNWRAPTDTLVNEQFF
TGTGCCATCCTTTGGACTAGCGGGAATTGGAGGGCCCCAACCGATACCCTCGTTAATGAGCAGTTCTTC
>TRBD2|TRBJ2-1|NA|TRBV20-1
CSAGPGGNEQFF
TGCAGTGCGGGCCCCGGGGGGAATGAGCAGTTCTTC
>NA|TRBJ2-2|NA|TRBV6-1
CASAPAAGSDTGELFF
TGTGCCAGCGCTCCAGCGGCGGGTAGTGACACCGGGGAGCTGTTTTTT
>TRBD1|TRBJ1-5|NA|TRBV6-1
CASRPRQGGNQPQHF
TGTGCCAGCAGACCCAGACAGGGCGGCAATCAGCCCCAGCATTTT
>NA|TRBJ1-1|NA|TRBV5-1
CASRQDSSEAFF
TGCGCCAGTAGACAGGATTCTTCTGAAGCTTTCTTT
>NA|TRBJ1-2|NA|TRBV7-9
CASSRPPGGGETDGYTF
TGTGCCAGCAGCCGCCCCCCGGGGGGGGGCGAGACTGATGGCTACACCTTC
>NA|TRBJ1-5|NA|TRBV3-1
CASSQGSGKNQPQHF
TGTGCCAGCAGCCAAGGGTCGGGAAAAAATCAGCCCCAGCATTTT
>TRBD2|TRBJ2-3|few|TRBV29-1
CSVDWSMAGGSTDTQYF
TGCAGCGTTGACTGGTCCATGGCGGGAGGAAGCACAGATACGCAGTATTTT
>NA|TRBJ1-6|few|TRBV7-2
CASSLAGAVQTLHF
TGTGCCAGCAGCTTAGCCGGGGCGGTGCAAACCCTCCACTTT
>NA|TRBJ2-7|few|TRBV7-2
CASSLALKYEQYF
TGTGCCAGCAGTTTAGCGTTAAAATACGAGCAGTACTTC
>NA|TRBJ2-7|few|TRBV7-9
CASSPDPGERSYEQYF
TGTGCCAGCAGCCCTGACCCAGGGGAACGATCCTACGAGCAGTACTTC
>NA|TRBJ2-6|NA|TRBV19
CASTGPGANVLTF
TGTGCCAGTACAGGGCCTGGGGCCAACGTCCTGACTTTC
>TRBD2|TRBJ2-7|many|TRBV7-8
CASSPTVLAGAREQYF
TGTGCCAGCAGCCCCACTGTGCTAGCGGGAGCTCGGGAGCAGTACTTC
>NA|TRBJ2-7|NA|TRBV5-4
CASSLDLTTYEQYF
TGTGCCAGCAGCTTGGATCTGACTACCTACGAGCAGTACTTC
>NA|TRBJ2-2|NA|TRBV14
CASSQERYYGELFF
TGTGCCAGCAGCCAAGAGAGATATTACGGGGAGCTGTTTTTT
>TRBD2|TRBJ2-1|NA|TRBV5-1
CASSETNSGTTAGWEQFF
TGCGCCAGCAGCGAAACAAACTCCGGGACTACGGCCGGGTGGGAGCAGTTCTTC
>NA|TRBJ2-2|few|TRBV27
CASRKGGTANTGELFF
TGTGCCAGCAGGAAGGGGGGGACAGCGAACACCGGGGAGCTGTTTTTT